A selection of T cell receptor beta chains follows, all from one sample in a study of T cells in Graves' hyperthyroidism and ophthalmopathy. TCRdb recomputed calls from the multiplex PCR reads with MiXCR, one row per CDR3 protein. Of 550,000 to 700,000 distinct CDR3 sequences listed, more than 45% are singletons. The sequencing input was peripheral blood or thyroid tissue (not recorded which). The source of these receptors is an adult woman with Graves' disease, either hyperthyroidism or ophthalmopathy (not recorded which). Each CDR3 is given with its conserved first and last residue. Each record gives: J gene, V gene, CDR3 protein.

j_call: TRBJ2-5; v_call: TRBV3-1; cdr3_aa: CASSTTSGGEYQETQYF
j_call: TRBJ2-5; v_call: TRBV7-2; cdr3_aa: CASSLGTSGRQTQYF
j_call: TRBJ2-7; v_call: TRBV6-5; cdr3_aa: CASNVGTGGQYEQYF
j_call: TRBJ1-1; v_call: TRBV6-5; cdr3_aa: CASSRTGGPPDEAFF
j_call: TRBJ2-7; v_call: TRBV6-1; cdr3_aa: CASNPGQGGYEQYF
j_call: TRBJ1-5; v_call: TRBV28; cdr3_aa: CASSLDRGLWQPQHF
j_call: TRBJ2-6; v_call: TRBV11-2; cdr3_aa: CASRTTSGRGNPKAGANVLTF
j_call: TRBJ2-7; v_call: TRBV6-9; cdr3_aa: CASSYDGTDEQYF
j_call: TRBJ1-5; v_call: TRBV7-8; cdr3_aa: CASSLEETQHF
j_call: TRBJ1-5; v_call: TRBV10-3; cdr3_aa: CAISEPPGQGRPETQHF
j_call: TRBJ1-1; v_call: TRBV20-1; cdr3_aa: CSYRGLTEAFF
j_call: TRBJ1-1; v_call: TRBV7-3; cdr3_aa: CASSYLAANTEAFF
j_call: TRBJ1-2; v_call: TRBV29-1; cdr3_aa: CSVLIRGGYGYTF
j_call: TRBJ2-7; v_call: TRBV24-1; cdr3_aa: CATRGAGSYEQYF
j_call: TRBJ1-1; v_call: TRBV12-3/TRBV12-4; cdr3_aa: CASRPPTGNTEAFF
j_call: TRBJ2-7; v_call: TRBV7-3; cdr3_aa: CASSLRGGRNYEQYF
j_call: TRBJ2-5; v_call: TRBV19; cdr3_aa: CASSPGGWETQYF
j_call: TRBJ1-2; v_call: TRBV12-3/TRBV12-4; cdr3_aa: CASSPYPPDRGYGYTF
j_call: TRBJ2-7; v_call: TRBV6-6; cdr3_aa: CASSYVGGFRILAGAYEQYF
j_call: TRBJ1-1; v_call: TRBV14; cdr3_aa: CASSQGGALSEAFF
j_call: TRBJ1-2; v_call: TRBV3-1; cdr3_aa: CASSYHPGELYGYTF
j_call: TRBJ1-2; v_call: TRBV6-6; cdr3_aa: CASSYQALTGYGYTF
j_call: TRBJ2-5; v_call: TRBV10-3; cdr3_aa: CAISAPGTEQETQYF
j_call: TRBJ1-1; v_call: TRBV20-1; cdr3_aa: CSAAGTRAFF
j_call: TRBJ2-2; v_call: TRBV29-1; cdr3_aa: CSARAGGVGELFF
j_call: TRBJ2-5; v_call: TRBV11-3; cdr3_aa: CASSLEDQETQYF
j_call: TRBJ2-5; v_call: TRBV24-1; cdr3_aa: CATSLNAYQETQYF
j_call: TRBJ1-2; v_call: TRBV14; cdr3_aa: CASSQGQDDVNGYTF
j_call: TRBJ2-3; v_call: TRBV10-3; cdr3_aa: CAISSAGVIDTQYF
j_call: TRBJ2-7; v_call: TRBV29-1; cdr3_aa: CSVSGTGNSYEQYF
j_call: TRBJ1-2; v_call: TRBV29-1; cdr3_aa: CSVEGTPGYTF
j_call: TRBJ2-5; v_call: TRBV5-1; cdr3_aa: CASSFLPGLGQETRYF
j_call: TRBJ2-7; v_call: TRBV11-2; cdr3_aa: CASSYGGNYEQYF
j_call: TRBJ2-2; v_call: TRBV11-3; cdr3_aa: CASSHFSTANTGELFF
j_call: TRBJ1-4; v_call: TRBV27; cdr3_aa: CASSPWDRSNEKLFF
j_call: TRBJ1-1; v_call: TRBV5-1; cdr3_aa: CASSLSGSDTEAFF
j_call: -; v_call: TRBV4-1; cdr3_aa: CASSRPGGVGEQFF
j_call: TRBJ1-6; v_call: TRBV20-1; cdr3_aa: CSARSPLHF
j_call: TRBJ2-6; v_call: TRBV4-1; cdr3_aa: CASSPAGSSGANVLTF
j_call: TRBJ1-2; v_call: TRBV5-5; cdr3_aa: CASSFYICSASRQGGYGYTF